Listed below are T cell receptor beta chains from one sample, sequenced in a study of neurological immune-mediated disorders. Using its own MiXCR run on the 5' RACE reads, TCRdb lists one record per CDR3 protein. Among approximately 80,000 distinct CDR3 sequences listed, 3.5% to 5.5% were seen once. The sample comprised PBMCs. The receptors derive from an older woman with multiple sclerosis. The CDR3 runs from the conserved cysteine through the conserved F or W. The D gene is left open where the match is weak. Size is omitted from some rows. Given values are once, few, many or a class for expanded clones.

clone size	V gene	D gene	J gene	CDR3 protein	CDR3 DNA
many	TRBV5-1	-	TRBJ1-1	CASSFDTVNTEAFF	TGCGCCAGCAGCTTTGATACAGTGAACACTGAAGCTTTCTTT
many	TRBV4-1	-	TRBJ1-1	CASSQDFGRVTEAFF	TGCGCCAGCAGCCAAGATTTCGGCAGGGTCACTGAAGCTTTCTTT
many	TRBV5-1	-	TRBJ1-1	CASRGLTEAFF	TGCGCCAGCAGGGGGTTAACTGAAGCTTTCTTT
many	TRBV7-8	-	TRBJ2-7	CASSRSEPPTGEQYF	TGTGCCAGCAGCCGCTCCGAACCTCCAACCGGGGAGCAGTACTTC
many	TRBV7-2	-	TRBJ1-2	CASSLVDGTNYGYTF	TGTGCCAGCAGCTTAGTGGACGGCACTAACTATGGCTACACCTTC
many	TRBV20-1	TRBD1	TRBJ2-7	CSAYDRGRNSYEQYF	TGCAGTGCCTACGACAGGGGAAGAAACTCCTACGAGCAGTACTTC
many	TRBV5-1	-	TRBJ1-1	CASSFVGGFTEAFF	TGCGCCAGCAGCTTTGTGGGGGGTTTCACTGAAGCTTTCTTT
many	TRBV6-2/TRBV6-3	-	TRBJ1-1	CASRDGRGGEAFF	TGTGCCAGCAGGGATGGCCGGGGCGGAGAAGCTTTCTTT
many	TRBV11-2	-	TRBJ1-2	CASSLGAGAGYGYTF	TGTGCCAGCAGCTTAGGGGCGGGGGCAGGCTATGGCTACACCTTC
many	TRBV6-5	-	TRBJ2-2	CASQNLLANTGELFF	TGTGCCAGCCAAAACCTTCTAGCGAACACCGGGGAGCTGTTTTTT
few	TRBV18	-	TRBJ2-7	CASSPKGNSYEQYF	TGTGCCAGCTCACCCAAAGGGAACTCCTACGAGCAGTACTTC
many	TRBV5-5	TRBD1	TRBJ2-7	CASSSIGTGYYEQYF	TGTGCCAGCAGCTCCATCGGGACAGGGTACTACGAGCAGTACTTC
many	TRBV21-1	-	TRBJ1-2	CASSKEEHYGYTF	TGTGCCAGCAGCAAAGAGGAACACTATGGCTACACCTTC
many	TRBV9	TRBD1	TRBJ1-6	CASSGTGTGNSPLHF	TGTGCCAGCAGCGGAACCGGGACAGGAAATTCACCCCTCCACTTT
many	TRBV12-3/TRBV12-4	TRBD1	TRBJ2-5	CASSQRDRGQETQYF	TGTGCCAGCAGCCAAAGGGACAGGGGGCAAGAGACCCAGTACTTC
-	TRBV20-1	-	TRBJ1-1	CSARTVLRNTEAFF	TGCAGTGCTCGGACAGTTTTGAGGAACACTGAAGCTTTCTTT